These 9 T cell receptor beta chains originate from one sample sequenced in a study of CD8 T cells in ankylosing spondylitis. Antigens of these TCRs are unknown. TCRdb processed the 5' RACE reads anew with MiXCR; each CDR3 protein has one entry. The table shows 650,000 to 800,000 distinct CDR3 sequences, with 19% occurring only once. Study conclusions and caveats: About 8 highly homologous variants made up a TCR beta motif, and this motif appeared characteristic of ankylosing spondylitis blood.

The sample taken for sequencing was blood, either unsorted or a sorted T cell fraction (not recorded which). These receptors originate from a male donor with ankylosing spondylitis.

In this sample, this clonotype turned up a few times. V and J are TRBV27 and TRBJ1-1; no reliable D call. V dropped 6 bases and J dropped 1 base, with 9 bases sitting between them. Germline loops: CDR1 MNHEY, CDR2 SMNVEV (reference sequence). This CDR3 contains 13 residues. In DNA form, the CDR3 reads TGTGCCAGCAGAGTCTGGAAGAACACTGAAGCTTTCTTT. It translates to CASRVWKNTEAFF.

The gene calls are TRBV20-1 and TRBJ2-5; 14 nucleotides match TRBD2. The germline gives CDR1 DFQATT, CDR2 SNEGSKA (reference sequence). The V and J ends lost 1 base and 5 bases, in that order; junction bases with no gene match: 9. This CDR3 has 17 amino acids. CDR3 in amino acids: CSARGPGTSGRSETQYF. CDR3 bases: TGCAGTGCTAGAGGCCCCGGGACTAGCGGGAGATCTGAGACCCAGTACTTC.

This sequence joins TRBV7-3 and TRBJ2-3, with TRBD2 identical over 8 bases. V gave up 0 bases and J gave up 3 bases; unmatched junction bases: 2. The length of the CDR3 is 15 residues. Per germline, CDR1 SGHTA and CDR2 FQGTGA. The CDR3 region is CASSLTSGDTDTQYF. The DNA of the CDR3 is TGTGCCAGCAGCTTAACTAGCGGGGATACAGATACGCAGTATTTT.

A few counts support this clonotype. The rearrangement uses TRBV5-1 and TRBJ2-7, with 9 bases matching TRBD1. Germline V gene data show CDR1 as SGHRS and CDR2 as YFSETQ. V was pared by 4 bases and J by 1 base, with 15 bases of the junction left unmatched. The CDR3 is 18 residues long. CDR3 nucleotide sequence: TGCGCCAGCAGCCATCCGGTGGGACAGGGAGTTCTTTCCTACGAGCAGTACTTC. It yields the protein CASSHPVGQGVLSYEQYF. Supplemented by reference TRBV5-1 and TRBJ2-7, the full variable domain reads KAGVTQTPRYLIKTRGQQVTLSCSPISGHRSVSWYQQTPGQGLQFLFEYFSETQRNKGNFPGRFSGRQFSNSRSEMNVSTLELGDSALYLCASSHPVGQGVLSYEQYFGPGTRLTVT.

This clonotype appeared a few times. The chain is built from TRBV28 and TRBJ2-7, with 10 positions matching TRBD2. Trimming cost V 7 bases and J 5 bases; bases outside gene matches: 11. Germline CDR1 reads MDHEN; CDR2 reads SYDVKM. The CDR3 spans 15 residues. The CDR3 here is CASTSGGTSVNEQYF. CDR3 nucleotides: TGTGCCAGCACCTCCGGGGGGACTAGCGTCAACGAGCAGTACTTC.

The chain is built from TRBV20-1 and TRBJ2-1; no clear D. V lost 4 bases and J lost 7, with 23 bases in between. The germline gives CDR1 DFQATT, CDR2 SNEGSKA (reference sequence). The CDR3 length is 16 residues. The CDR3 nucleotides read TGCAGTGCTACATACTGGGAAGCCGCGAACGGGAATGAGCAGTTCTTC. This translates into CSATYWEAANGNEQFF.

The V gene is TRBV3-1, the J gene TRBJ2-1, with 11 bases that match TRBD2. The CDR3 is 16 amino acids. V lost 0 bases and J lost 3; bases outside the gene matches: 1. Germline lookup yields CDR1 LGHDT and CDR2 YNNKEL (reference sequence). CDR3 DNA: TGTGCCAGCAGCCAAGATGGACTAGCGGGCTACAATGAGCAGTTCTTC. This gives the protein CASSQDGLAGYNEQFF.

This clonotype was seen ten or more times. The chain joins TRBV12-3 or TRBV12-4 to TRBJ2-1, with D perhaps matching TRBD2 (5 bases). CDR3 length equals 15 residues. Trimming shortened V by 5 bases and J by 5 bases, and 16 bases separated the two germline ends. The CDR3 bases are TGTGCCAGCAGTCATAGCGAGCCCCTCAACAATGAGCAGTTCTTC. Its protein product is CASSHSEPLNNEQFF.

The CDR3 protein is CASNIAGGIEGELFF. The CDR3, as DNA: TGTGCCAGCAATATAGCGGGGGGGATAGAGGGGGAGCTGTTTTTT. The V and J genes are TRBV27 and TRBJ2-2; 11 bases agree with TRBD2. Germline CDR1 MNHEY, CDR2 SMNVEV (reference sequence). This CDR3 is built from 15 residues. With V trimmed by 7 bases and J by 8 bases, 9 bases remained unmatched.